This T cell receptor (beta chain) is drawn from a study of OX40 agonist ivuxolimab in advanced cancers. Study results and caveats: More expanded clones were found, on average, in CD8+ than in CD4+ T cells.

In regard to this clone: Its cognate antigen is unknown.

V dropped 5 bases and J dropped 7 bases, with 23 bases sitting between them. Per germline, CDR1 MDHEN and CDR2 SYDVKM. There are 16 residues in the CDR3. Only in-frame clones appear in the TCRdb table, and some are missing; sequencing was by immunoSEQ multiplex PCR. The data show approximately 77,000 clones, roughly 88% seen once. The chain employs TRBV28 and TRBJ1-2; possible D gene TRBD1, 5 bases. Sequenced material: CD4+ or CD8+ T cells sorted from blood, taken in a trial of the OX40 agonist ivuxolimab. The clonotype originates from an adult with an advanced solid tumor such as melanoma, head and neck, liver or kidney cancer. CDR3 nucleotides: TGTGCCAGCAGTCTCTACCTTCGGCAGGGAGGATCTGGCTACACCTTC. Amino acid sequence: CASSLYLRQGGSGYTF.